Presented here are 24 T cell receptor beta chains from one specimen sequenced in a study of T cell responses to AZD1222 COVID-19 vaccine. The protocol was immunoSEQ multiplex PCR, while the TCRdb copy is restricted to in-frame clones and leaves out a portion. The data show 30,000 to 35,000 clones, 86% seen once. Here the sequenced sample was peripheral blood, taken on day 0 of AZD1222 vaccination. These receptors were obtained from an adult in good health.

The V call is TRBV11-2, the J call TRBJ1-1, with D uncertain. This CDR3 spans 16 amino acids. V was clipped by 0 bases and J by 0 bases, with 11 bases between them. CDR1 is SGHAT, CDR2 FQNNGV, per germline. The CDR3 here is CASSLDWRLMNTEAFF. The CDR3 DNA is TGTGCCAGCAGCTTAGATTGGCGCCTGATGAACACTGAAGCTTTCTTT.

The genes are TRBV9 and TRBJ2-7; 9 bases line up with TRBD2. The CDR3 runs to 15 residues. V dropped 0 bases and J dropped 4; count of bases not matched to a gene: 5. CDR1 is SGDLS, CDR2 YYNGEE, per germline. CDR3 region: CASSVDSGGLYEQYF. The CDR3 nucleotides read TGTGCCAGCAGCGTAGACAGCGGGGGGTTATACGAGCAGTACTTC.

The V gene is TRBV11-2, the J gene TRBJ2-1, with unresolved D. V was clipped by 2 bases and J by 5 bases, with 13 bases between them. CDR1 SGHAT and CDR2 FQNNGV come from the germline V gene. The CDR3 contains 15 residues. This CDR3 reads CASSLQSITNNEQFF. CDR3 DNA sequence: TGTGCCAGCAGCTTACAATCGATTACCAACAATGAGCAGTTCTTC. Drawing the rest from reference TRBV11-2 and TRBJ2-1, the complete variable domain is EAGVAQSPRYKIIEKRQSVAFWCNPISGHATLYWYQQILGQGPKLLIQFQNNGVVDDSQLPKDRFSAERLKGVDSTLKIQPAKLEDSAVYLCASSLQSITNNEQFFGPGTRLTVL.

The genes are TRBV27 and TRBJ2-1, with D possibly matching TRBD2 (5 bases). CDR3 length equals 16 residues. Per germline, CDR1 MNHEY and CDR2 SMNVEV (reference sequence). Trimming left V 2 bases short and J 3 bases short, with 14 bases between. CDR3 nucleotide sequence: TGTGCCAGCAGTTTAAGAGGGTACGGGTTCTACAATGAGCAGTTCTTC. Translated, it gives CASSLRGYGFYNEQFF.

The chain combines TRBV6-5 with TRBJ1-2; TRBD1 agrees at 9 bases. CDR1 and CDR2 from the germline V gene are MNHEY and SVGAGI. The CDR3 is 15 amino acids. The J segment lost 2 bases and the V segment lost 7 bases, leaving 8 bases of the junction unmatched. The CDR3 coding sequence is TGTGCCAGCAATGGGGGGACAGGGAAAAACTATGGCTACACCTTC. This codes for CASNGGTGKNYGYTF.

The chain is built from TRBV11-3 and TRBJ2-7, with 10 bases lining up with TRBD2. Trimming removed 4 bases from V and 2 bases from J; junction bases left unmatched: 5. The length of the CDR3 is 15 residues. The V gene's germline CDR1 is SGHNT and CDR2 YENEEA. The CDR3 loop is CASSSGTSATYEQYF. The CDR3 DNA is TGTGCCAGCAGCTCTGGGACTAGCGCAACCTACGAGCAGTACTTC. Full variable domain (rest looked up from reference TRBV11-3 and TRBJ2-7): EAGVVQSPRYKIIEKKQPVAFWCNPISGHNTLYWYLQNLGQGPELLIRYENEEAVDDSQLPKDRFSAERLKGVDSTLKIQPAELGDSAVYLCASSSGTSATYEQYFGPGTRLTVT.

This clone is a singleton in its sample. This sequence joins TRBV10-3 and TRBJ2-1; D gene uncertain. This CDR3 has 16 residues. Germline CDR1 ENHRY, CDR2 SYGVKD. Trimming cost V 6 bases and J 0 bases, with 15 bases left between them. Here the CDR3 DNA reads TGTGCCATCAGGACGTCGACTTCCAGCTCCTACAATGAGCAGTTCTTC. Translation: CAIRTSTSSSYNEQFF.

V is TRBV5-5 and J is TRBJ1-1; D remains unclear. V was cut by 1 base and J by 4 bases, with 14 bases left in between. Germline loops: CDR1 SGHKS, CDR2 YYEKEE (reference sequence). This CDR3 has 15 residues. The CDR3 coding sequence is TGTGCCAGCAGCTTGAAGCTTGGCCAGGCCACTGAAGCTTTCTTT. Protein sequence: CASSLKLGQATEAFF. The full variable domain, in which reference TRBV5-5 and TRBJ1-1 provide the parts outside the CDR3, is DAGVTQSPTHLIKTRGQQVTLRCSPISGHKSVSWYQQVLGQGPQFIFQYYEKEERGRGNFPDRFSARQFPNYSSELNVNALLLGDSALYLCASSLKLGQATEAFFGQGTRLTVV.

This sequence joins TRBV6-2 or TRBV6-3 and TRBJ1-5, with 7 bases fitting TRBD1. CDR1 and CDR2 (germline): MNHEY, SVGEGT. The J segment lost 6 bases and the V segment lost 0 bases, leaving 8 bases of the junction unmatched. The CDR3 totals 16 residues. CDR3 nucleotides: TGTGCCAGCAGTTACTCGCCGACAGGGAACGGTCAGCCCCAGCATTTT. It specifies CASSYSPTGNGQPQHF.

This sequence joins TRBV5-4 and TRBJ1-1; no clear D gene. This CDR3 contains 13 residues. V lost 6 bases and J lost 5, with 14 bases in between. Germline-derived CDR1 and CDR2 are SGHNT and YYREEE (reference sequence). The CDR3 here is CASNLNPGTEAFF. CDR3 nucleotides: TGTGCCAGCAACTTAAACCCGGGGACTGAAGCTTTCTTT.

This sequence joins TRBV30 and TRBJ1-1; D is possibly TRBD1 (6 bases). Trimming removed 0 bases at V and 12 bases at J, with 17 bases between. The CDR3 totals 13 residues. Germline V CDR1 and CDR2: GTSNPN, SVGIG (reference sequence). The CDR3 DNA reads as TGTGCCTGGAGTGTTCGGGACATCATCGCGTCTTTCTTT. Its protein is CAWSVRDIIASFF.

The DNA of the CDR3 is TGTGCCAGCAGTTTAGGACAGGGGGGTCATCAGCCCCAGCATTTT. Translated: CASSLGQGGHQPQHF. The chain uses TRBV28 and TRBJ1-5; TRBD1 aligns across 10 bases. The junction had 3 bases not matched to a gene; V was cut back by 2 bases and J by 5 bases. Germline-derived CDR1 and CDR2 are MDHEN and SYDVKM. This CDR3 has 15 residues.

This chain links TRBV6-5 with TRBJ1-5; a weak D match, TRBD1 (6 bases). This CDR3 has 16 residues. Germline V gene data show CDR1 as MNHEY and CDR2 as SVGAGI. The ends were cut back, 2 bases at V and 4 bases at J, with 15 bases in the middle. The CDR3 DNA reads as TGTGCCAGCAGTTACAAGTTGGCACAGGGTAATCAGCCCCAGCATTTT. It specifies CASSYKLAQGNQPQHF.

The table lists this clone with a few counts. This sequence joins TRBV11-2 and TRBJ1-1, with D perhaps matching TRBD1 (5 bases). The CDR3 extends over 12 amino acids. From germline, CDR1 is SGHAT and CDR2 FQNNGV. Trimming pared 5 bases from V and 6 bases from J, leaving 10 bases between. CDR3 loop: CASSGGVSEAFF. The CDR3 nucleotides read TGTGCCAGCAGCGGAGGGGTTTCTGAAGCTTTCTTT.

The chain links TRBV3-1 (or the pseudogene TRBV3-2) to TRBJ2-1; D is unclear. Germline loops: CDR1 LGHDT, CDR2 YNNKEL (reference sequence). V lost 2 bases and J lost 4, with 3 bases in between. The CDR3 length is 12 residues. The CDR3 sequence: CASSQFYNEQFF. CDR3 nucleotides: TGTGCCAGCAGCCAATTTTACAATGAGCAGTTCTTC.

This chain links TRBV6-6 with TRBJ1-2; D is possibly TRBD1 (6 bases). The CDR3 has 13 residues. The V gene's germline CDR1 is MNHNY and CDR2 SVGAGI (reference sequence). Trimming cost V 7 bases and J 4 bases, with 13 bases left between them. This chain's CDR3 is CASNAGARYGYTF. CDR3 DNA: TGTGCCAGCAATGCAGGGGCGCGCTATGGCTACACCTTC.

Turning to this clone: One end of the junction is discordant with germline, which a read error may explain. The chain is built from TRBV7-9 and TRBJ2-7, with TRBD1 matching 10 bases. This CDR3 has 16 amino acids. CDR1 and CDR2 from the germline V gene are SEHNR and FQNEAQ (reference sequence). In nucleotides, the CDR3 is TGTGCCAGCAGCATAGCGACAGGGGGCATAGTCTACGAGCAGTACTTC. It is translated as CASSIATGGIVYEQYF. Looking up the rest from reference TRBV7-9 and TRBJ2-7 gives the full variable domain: DTGVSQNPRHKITKRGQNVTFRCDPISEHNRLYWYRQTLGQGPEFLTYFQNEAQLEKSRLLSDRFSAERPKGSFSTLEIQRTEQGDSAMYLCASSIATGGIVYEQYFGPGTRLTVT.

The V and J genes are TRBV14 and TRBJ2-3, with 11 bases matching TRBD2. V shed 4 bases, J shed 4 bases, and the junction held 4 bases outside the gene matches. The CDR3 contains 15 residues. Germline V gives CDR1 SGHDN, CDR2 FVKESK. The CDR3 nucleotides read TGTGCCAGCAGCCCGGGACTAGCGGAGGCAGATACGCAGTATTTT. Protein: CASSPGLAEADTQYF.

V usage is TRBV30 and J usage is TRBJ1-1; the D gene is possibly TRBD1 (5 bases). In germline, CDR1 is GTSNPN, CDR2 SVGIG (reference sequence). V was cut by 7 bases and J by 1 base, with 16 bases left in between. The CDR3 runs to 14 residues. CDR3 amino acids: CASRGAGSNTEAFF. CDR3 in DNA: TGTGCCTCCCGAGGAGCAGGGTCGAACACTGAAGCTTTCTTT.

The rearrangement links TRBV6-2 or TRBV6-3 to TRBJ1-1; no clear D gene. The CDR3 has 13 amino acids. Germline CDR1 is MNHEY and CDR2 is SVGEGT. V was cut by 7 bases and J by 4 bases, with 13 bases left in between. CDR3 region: CASNPDEITEAFF. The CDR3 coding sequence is TGTGCCAGCAACCCGGACGAGATCACTGAAGCTTTCTTT.

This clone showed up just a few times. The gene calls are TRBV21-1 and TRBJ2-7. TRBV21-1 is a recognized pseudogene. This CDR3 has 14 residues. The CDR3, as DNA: TGTGCCAGCAGCCCAATCCCGCACCCCTACGAGCAGTACTTC. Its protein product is CASSPIPHPYEQYF.

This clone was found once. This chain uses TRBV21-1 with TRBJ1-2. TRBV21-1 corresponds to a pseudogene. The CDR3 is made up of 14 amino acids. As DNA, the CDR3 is TGTGCCAGCAGCAAGGGGACGGTGTCATATGGCTACACCTTC. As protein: CASSKGTVSYGYTF.

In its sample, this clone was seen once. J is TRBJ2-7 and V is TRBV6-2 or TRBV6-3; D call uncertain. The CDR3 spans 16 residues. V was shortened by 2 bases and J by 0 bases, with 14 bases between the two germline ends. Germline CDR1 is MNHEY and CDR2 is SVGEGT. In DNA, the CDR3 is TGTGCCAGCAGTTACACCGCCCGACGGTACTCCTACGAGCAGTACTTC. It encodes CASSYTARRYSYEQYF.

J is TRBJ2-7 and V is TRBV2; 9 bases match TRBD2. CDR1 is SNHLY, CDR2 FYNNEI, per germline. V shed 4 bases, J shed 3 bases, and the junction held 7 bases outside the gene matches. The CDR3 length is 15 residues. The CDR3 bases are TGTGCCAGCAGTGCTCATAGCGGGAGTAACTACGAGCAGTACTTC. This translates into CASSAHSGSNYEQYF.